This TCR beta chain comes out of a study of identical twins. Study-wide findings and caveats: Out-of-frame alpha sequences shared between twins exhibited an excess of low generation probability. Monozygotic twin pairs showed more out-of-frame TCR alpha sharing than models estimated.

The ends were cut back, 5 bases at V and 1 base at J, with 14 bases in the middle. CDR1 and CDR2 from the germline V gene are SEHNR and FQNEAQ (reference sequence). The CDR3 sequence is 15 residues long. TCRdb re-analysed the 5' RACE reads in MiXCR, keeping a single row per CDR3 protein. Among approximately 280,000 distinct CDR3 sequences, about 8.1% were seen once, and the ten largest hold approximately 2.1%. This clonotype was seen at least ten times. Its antigen is still unknown. The same sample was also studied in work on yellow fever vaccine responses in identical twins.

This receptor was identified in a woman aged 18-35 years in good health. The chain carries TRBV7-9 and TRBJ1-2; D is possibly TRBD1 (5 bases). Material for sequencing was memory (CD45RO+) T cells sorted from blood. CDR3 coding DNA: TGTGCCAGCAGCCCGCAGGGTTTCAGTAACTATGGCTACACCTTC. It translates to CASSPQGFSNYGYTF. Full variable domain (remainder filled in from reference TRBV7-9 and TRBJ1-2): DTGVSQNPRHKITKRGQNVTFRCDPISEHNRLYWYRQTLGQGPEFLTYFQNEAQLEKSRLLSDRFSAERPKGSFSTLEIQRTEQGDSAMYLCASSPQGFSNYGYTFGSGTRLTVV.